Included here is one T cell receptor (beta chain) sequence, with context. Germline CDR1 and CDR2: MNHEY and SVGEGT. The CDR3 totals 16 residues. J gave up 6 bases and V 0 bases, and 8 bases lay outside the gene matches. Time point specified: newly diagnosed GD, antithyroid drugs for less than 3 months. PBMC-derived RNA was used for the TCR library. This sample was taken from a study of regulatory T cells in long-lasting Graves disease. CDR3 regions were amplified by Arm-PCR using iRepertoire HTBI primers to build TCR beta libraries. TCRdb passed the multiplex PCR reads through MiXCR, listing each CDR3 protein once. The profile shows approximately 360,000 distinct CDR3 sequences, about 12% of them singletons. The same data also went into a second study, on T cells in Graves' hyperthyroidism and ophthalmopathy. This second study says: Blood shared most expanded thyroid clonotypes above 0.001.

The receptor's source is a woman between 18 and 30 years old with Graves disease. This sample comprised peripheral blood mononuclear cells (PBMCs), obtained at new diagnosis, from a patient treated with antithyroid drugs. This sequence joins TRBV6-2 or TRBV6-3 and TRBJ2-7; 10 positions match TRBD2. CDR3: CASSYSGSSGSLEQYF. The DNA for the CDR3 is TGTGCCAGCAGTTACTCCGGCTCTAGCGGGAGTCTCGAGCAGTACTTC.